The clone carrying this T cell receptor (beta chain) was observed a handful of times. Unique molecular identifiers were incorporated into the prepared TCRbeta library. TCRdb independently ran MiXCR on the PCR reads; one entry per CDR3 protein. The table shows hundreds of thousands of distinct CDR3 sequences, with 16% occurring only once. Trimming took 0 bases from V and 1 from J; bases not matched to a gene: 0. The CDR3 totals 15 residues. Germline assignment: CDR1 SGHRS and CDR2 YFSETQ. This sample is part of a study of T-cell reconstitution after alpha-beta-depleted transplantation in children. This TCR was sampled from a boy under two years old who had a stem cell transplant for Wiskott-Aldrich syndrome, so the T cells may come from the graft donor. The V and J genes are TRBV5-1 and TRBJ2-7; TRBD2 agrees at 11 bases. Sequencing used PBMCs, mostly from graft donor cells, obtained 360 days after TCRalphabeta/CD19-depleted stem cell transplant. DNA of the CDR3: TGCGCCAGCAGCTTGGGACTAGCGGGGTCCTACGAGCAGTACTTC. Translation: CASSLGLAGSYEQYF.